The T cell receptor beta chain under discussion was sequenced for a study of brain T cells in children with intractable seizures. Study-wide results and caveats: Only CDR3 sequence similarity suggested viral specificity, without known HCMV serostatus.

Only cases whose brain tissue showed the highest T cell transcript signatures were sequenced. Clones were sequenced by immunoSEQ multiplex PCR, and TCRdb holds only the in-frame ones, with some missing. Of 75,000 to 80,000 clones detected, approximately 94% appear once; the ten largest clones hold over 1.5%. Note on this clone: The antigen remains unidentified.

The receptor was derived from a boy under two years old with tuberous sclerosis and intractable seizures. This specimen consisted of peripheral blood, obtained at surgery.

The CDR3 spells CASSYDRGDEQYF. CDR3 nucleotide sequence: TGTGCCAGCAGCTATGACAGGGGGGACGAGCAGTACTTC. This chain links TRBV27 with TRBJ2-7; 9 bases align to TRBD1. Trimming cost V 6 bases and J 5 bases; bases outside gene matches: 5. The germline V gene encodes CDR1 MNHEY and CDR2 SMNVEV (reference sequence). This CDR3 comprises 13 residues.